Listed below are T cell receptor beta chains from one sample, sequenced in a study of CD8+CD57+ T cells in acquired aplastic anemia. TCRdb called the reads again in MiXCR, with one record for every CDR3 protein. The data hold approximately 380,000 distinct CDR3 sequences, with about two thirds observed a single time. The sequencing sample was made of sorted CD4+, CD8+, or CD8+CD57+ T cells (not recorded which) from PBMCs. The receptors stem from a human donor in good health, serving as a control. The CDR3 runs from the conserved cysteine through the conserved F or W. The D gene is left open where the match is weak. Rows may omit the clone size; those that give it use once, few, many or a size class.

CASSLDRGGELFF,TGTGCCAGCAGCTTAGATCGCGGCGGGGAGCTGTTTTTT,TRBJ2-2,TRBV11-3,many,NA
CASSDCRGGTDPQYF,TGTGCCAGCAGTGACTGTCGGGGCGGTACAGATCCCCAGTATTTT,TRBJ2-3,TRBV24-1,NA,NA
CAISGQTGRTEAFF,TGTGCCATCAGTGGCCAGACAGGGAGGACTGAAGCTTTCTTT,TRBJ1-1,TRBV10-3,NA,TRBD1
CASSEGPGQPQHF,TGTGCCAGCAGCGAAGGACCGGGGCAGCCCCAGCATTTT,TRBJ1-5,TRBV5-1,NA,NA
CASNKGFRGTGNTIYF,TGTGCCAGTAATAAGGGCTTTCGGGGAACTGGAAACACCATATATTTT,TRBJ1-3,TRBV19,NA,NA
CASSQSELARSSPLHF,TGTGCCAGCAGCCAATCCGAGCTTGCGCGTTCTTCACCCCTCCACTTT,TRBJ1-6,TRBV7-2,NA,NA
CASSNSGGGAYGYF,TGTGCCAGCAGTAATTCGGGGGGCGGCGCCTATGGCTACTTC,TRBJ2-5,TRBV7-2,NA,NA
CASSQPTCLFYGYTF,TGCGCCAGCAGCCAACCCACCTGCTTATTCTATGGCTACACCTTC,TRBJ1-2,TRBV5-1,NA,NA
CSAKTGLSNPYEQYF,TGCAGTGCTAAGACAGGGTTGAGCAATCCCTACGAGCAGTACTTC,TRBJ2-7,TRBV20-1,once,TRBD1
CASSFTAEQETQYF,TGCGCCAGCAGCTTTACAGCCGAACAAGAGACCCAGTACTTC,TRBJ2-5,TRBV5-1,many,NA
CASGLPDQPQHF,TGTGCTAGTGGTTTGCCCGATCAGCCCCAGCATTTT,TRBJ1-5,TRBV12-5,NA,NA
CASSAIQVSIQYF,TGTGCCAGCAGCGCCATACAGGTTAGCATTCAGTACTTC,TRBJ2-4,TRBV7-8,NA,NA
CASGIKAGYKETQYF,TGCGCCAGCGGTATAAAGGCGGGGTATAAAGAGACCCAGTACTTC,TRBJ2-5,TRBV5-1,NA,NA
CASSITRDRGQETQYF,TGTGCCAGTAGTATAACGCGGGACAGGGGCCAAGAGACCCAGTACTTC,TRBJ2-5,TRBV19,many,TRBD1
CAWSGNYGYTF,TGTGCCTGGTCCGGGAACTATGGCTACACCTTC,TRBJ1-2,TRBV30,many,NA
CASSLEGGEDSPLHF,TGCGCCAGCAGCTTGGAGGGTGGAGAGGATTCACCCCTCCACTTT,TRBJ1-6,TRBV5-1,NA,NA
CSVVTDEQYF,TGCAGCGTTGTAACCGACGAGCAGTACTTC,TRBJ2-7,TRBV29-1,few,NA
CASSLGPSYQQYFF,TGTGCCAGCAGCCTGGGGCCTAGTTACCAGCAGTATTTTTTC,TRBJ1-2,TRBV7-2,NA,NA
CASGGNGPPFYGYTF,TGTGCCAGCGGTGGTAACGGCCCCCCATTTTATGGCTACACCTTC,TRBJ1-2,TRBV10-3,few,NA
CASSRPSGLAGGTRADTQYF,TGTGCCAGCAGCCGCCCAAGTGGACTAGCGGGGGGGACGAGGGCAGATACGCAGTATTTT,TRBJ2-3,TRBV7-9,many,TRBD2
CAISDQLEAFF,TGTGCCATCAGTGACCAACTTGAAGCTTTCTTT,TRBJ1-1,TRBV10-3,NA,NA
CASSIMRASYGYTF,TGTGCCAGTAGTATAATGAGGGCGTCCTATGGCTACACCTTC,TRBJ1-2,TRBV19,once,NA
CASRSGAGAYKQYF,TGTGCCAGCAGGTCGGGGGCAGGGGCCTACAAGCAGTACTTC,TRBJ2-7,TRBV7-3,NA,NA
CASSETGADETQYF,TGCGCCAGCAGCGAGACAGGGGCGGATGAAACGCAGTATTTT,TRBJ2-3,TRBV9,NA,TRBD1
CASSPANYGYTF,TGTGCCAGCAGTCCAGCTAACTATGGCTACACCTTC,TRBJ1-2,TRBV6-6,many,NA
CASSIGTTNEKLFF,TGTGCCAGTAGTATAGGGACGACTAATGAAAAACTGTTTTTT,TRBJ1-4,TRBV19,NA,NA
CASSLDRSTRAQHF,TGTGCCAGCAGTTTGGACAGGTCAACCCGAGCCCAGCATTTT,TRBJ1-5,TRBV5-1,NA,TRBD1
CASSPAGGPTNELFF,TGTGCCAGCAGCCCTGCGGGGGGGCCTACCAATGAGCTGTTCTTC,TRBJ2-1,TRBV2,NA,TRBD2